The clone carrying this T cell receptor beta chain was counted between two and nine times. Its antigen is not known. This entry is derived from a study of shared clonotypes between healthy human individuals. The length of the CDR3 is 15 residues. V shed 3 bases, J shed 4 bases, and the junction held 5 bases outside the gene matches. CDR1 is SGHAT and CDR2 is FQDESV in the germline V gene (reference sequence). The donor population consisted of healthy HIV-negative adults with no recent acute infections or vaccinations. Overall study findings and caveats: Donor clonotype sharing was expected to depend on sequencing depth. Limited genetic and exposure-history diversity came from having few donors.

The method was immunoSEQ multiplex PCR; TCRdb's version includes in-frame clones alone and lacks a portion of them. The sample lists about half a million clones; around 79% were seen once. This chain links TRBV11-1 with TRBJ2-3; 9 bases agree with TRBD2. This TCR was sampled from a woman between 40 and 55 years old in good health. Some clones in this sample may be carry-over from other donors' samples. The sample consisted of PBMCs. CDR3 bases: TGTGCCAGCAGCTTTGTGGCGGGAGGGGCAGATACGCAGTATTTT. This encodes CASSFVAGGADTQYF.